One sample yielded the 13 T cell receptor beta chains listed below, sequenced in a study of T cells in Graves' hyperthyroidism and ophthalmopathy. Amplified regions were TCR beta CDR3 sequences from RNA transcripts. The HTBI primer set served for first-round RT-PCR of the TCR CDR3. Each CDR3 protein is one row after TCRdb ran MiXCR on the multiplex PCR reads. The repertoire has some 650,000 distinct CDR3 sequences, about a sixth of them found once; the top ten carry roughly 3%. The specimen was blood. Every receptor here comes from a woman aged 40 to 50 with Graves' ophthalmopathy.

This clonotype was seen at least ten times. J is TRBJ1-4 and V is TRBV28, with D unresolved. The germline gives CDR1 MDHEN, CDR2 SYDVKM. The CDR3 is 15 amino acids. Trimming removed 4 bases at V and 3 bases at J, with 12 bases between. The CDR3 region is CASSSGGEANEKLFF. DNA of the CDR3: TGTGCCAGCAGTTCCGGCGGGGAGGCTAATGAAAAACTGTTTTTT.

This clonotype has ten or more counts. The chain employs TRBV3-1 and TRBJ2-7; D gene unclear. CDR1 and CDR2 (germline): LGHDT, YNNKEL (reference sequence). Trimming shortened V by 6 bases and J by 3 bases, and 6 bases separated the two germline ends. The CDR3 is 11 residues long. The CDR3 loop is CASSIGYEQYF. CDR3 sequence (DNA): TGTGCCAGCAGTATCGGCTACGAGCAGTACTTC.

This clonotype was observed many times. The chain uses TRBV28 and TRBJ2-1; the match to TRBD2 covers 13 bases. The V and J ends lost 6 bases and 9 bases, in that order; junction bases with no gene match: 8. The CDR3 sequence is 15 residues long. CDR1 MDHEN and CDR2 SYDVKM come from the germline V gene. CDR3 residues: CASSLGLAGVREQFF. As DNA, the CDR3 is TGTGCCAGCAGCCTAGGACTAGCGGGAGTCCGTGAGCAGTTCTTC. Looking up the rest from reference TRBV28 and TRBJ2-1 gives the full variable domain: DVKVTQSSRYLVKRTGEKVFLECVQDMDHENMFWYRQDPGLGLRLIYFSYDVKMKEKGDIPEGYSVSREKKERFSLILESASTNQTSMYLCASSLGLAGVREQFFGPGTRLTVL.

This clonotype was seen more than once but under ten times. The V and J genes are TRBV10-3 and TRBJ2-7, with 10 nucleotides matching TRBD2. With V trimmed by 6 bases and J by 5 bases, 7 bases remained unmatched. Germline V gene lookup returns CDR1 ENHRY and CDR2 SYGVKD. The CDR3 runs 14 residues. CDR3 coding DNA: TGTGCCATCAGAGCGGGAGGGGGGGTCCACGAGCAGTACTTC. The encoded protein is CAIRAGGGVHEQYF.

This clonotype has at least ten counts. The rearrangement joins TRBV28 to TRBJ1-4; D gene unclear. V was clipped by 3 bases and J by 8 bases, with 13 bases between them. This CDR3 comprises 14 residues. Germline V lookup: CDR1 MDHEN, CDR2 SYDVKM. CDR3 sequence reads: CASSFWTDQEKLFF. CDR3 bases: TGTGCCAGCAGTTTTTGGACGGACCAGGAAAAACTGTTTTTT.

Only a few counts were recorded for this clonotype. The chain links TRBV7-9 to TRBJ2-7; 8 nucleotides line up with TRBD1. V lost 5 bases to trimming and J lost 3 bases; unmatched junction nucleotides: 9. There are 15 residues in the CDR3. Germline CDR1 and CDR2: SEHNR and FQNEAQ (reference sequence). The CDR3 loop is CASSPAQGVFYEQYF. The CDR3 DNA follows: TGTGCCAGCAGCCCTGCACAGGGGGTTTTCTACGAGCAGTACTTC.

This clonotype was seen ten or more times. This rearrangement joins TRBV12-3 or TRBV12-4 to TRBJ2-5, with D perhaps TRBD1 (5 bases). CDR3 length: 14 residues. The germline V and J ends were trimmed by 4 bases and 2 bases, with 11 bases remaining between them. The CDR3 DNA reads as TGTGCCAGCAGTTGGCGAAGACAGCAAGAGACCCAGTACTTC. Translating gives CASSWRRQQETQYF.

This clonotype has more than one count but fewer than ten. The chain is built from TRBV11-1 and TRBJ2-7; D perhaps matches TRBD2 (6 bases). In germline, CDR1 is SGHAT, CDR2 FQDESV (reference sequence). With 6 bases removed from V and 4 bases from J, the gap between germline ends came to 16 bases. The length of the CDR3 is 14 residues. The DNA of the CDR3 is TGTGCCAGCAGTCAGGTTGGAGGGCTGTACGAGCAGTACTTC. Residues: CASSQVGGLYEQYF.

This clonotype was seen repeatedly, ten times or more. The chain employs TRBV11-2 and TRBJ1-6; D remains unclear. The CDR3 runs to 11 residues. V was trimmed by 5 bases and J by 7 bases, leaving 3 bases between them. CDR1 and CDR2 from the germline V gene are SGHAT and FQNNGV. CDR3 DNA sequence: TGTGCCAGCAGCGCGAATTCACCCCTCCACTTT. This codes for CASSANSPLHF. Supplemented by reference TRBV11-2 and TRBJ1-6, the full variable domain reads EAGVAQSPRYKIIEKRQSVAFWCNPISGHATLYWYQQILGQGPKLLIQFQNNGVVDDSQLPKDRFSAERLKGVDSTLKIQPAKLEDSAVYLCASSANSPLHFGNGTRLTVT.

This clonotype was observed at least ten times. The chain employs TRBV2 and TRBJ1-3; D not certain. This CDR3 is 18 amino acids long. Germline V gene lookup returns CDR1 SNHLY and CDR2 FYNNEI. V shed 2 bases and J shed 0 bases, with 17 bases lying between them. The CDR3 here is CASSESQYKGHSGNTIYF. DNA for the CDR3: TGTGCCAGCAGTGAATCGCAGTATAAGGGCCACTCTGGAAACACCATATATTTT. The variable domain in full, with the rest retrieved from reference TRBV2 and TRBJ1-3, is EPEVTQTPSHQVTQMGQEVILRCVPISNHLYFYWYRQILGQKVEFLVSFYNNEISEKSEIFDDQFSVERPDGSNFTLKIRSTKLEDSAMYFCASSESQYKGHSGNTIYFGEGSWLTVV.

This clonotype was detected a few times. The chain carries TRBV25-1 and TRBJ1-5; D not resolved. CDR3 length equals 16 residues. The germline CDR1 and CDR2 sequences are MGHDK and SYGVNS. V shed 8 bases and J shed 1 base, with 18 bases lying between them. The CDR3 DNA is TGTGCCAGCGGAACCCCGGGCAATGGGAGCAATCAGCCCCAGCATTTT. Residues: CASGTPGNGSNQPQHF.

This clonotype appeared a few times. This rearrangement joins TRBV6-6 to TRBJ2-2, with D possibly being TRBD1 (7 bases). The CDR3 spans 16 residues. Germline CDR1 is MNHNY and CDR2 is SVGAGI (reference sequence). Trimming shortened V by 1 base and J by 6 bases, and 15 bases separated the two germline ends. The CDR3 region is CASSYYPGGSAGELFF. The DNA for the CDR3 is TGTGCCAGCAGTTACTACCCAGGGGGGTCTGCCGGGGAGCTGTTTTTT.

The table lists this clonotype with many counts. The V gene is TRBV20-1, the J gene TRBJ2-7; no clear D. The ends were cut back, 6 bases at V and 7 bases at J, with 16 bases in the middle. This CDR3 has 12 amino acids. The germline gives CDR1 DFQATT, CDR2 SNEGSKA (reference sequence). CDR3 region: CSAGPLTGEQYF. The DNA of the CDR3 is TGCAGTGCCGGTCCCTTAACCGGGGAGCAGTACTTC.